What follows are 20 T cell receptor beta chains derived from one specimen sequenced in a study of cytomegalovirus exposure and HLA in healthy donors (dated by TCRdb to about 2017). Library creation used the immunoSEQ multiplex PCR assay. For the multiplex PCR, a mixture combining 60 forward primers for TCR Vbeta segments and 13 reverse primers for TCR Jbeta segments was used. As stored in TCRdb, this immuneACCESS dataset retains in-frame rearrangements with V and J assigned. A fraction of the clones does not appear; measured against another copy, unresolved V genes explain less than half of the discrepancy, and the remainder lacks a known reason. Here the sample has approximately 140,000 clones; approximately 80% occur a single time. The ten top clones hold about 6.8% of the sample. The material sequenced was PBMCs. The receptors were gathered from a woman aged 40 to 49 in good health and CMV-seropositive.

The chain combines TRBV2 with TRBJ1-1, with D tentatively TRBD1 (5 bases). The V gene's germline CDR1 is SNHLY and CDR2 FYNNEI. Between the trimmed V and J ends, which lost 5 bases and 7 bases, there was a span of 17 bases. The CDR3 loop spans 14 amino acids. CDR3 bases: TGTGCCAGCAGTAGTCTTACAGTCGACAGTGAAGCTTTCTTT. The encoded protein is CASSSLTVDSEAFF.

The chain has TRBV5-1 and TRBJ2-3, with D unresolved. The germline V gene encodes CDR1 SGHRS and CDR2 YFSETQ. V lost 5 bases to trimming and J lost 0 bases, with 13 bases between them. This CDR3 has 15 amino acids. CDR3 amino acids: CASSQRSASTDTQYF. CDR3 nucleotide sequence: TGCGCCAGCAGTCAGCGATCCGCTAGCACAGATACGCAGTATTTT.

Comments on this clone: A far larger clone lies a single base away; this is likely a read error. The V call is TRBV27, the J call TRBJ2-5; TRBD1 matches at 7 bases. J lost 3 bases, V lost 5 bases, and 0 bases had no gene match. CDR1 is MNHEY, CDR2 SMNVEV, per germline (reference sequence). The CDR3 runs 12 residues. For the CDR3, the DNA is TGTGCCAGCAGTACAGGGGAAGAGACCCAGTACTTC. Amino acids: CASSTGEETQYF.

The chain couples TRBV5-1 to TRBJ2-1, with 10 positions matching TRBD2. The length of the CDR3 is 14 residues. The junction had 1 base not matched to a gene; V was cut back by 3 bases and J by 4 bases. Per the germline V gene, CDR1 is SGHRS and CDR2 is YFSETQ. CDR3 DNA: TGCGCCAGCAGCTCAGCGGGAGGGTACAATGAGCAGTTCTTC. Translating it yields CASSSAGGYNEQFF.

This clone was recorded a few times. The DNA for the CDR3 is TGTGCCAGTAAGGTCTGGACGGACAGGCGCACTGAAGCTTTCTTT. As protein: CASKVWTDRRTEAFF. The rearrangement uses TRBV19 and TRBJ1-1; TRBD1 aligns across 7 bases. The V segment lost 7 bases and the J segment 4 bases; nucleotides outside the gene matches: 12. The CDR3 sequence is 15 residues long. Germline V gives CDR1 LNHDA, CDR2 SQIVND (reference sequence).

The table lists this clone with a few counts. The chain's CDR3 is CSVEVWTSGSAADTQYF. As DNA, the CDR3 is TGCAGCGTTGAAGTTTGGACTAGCGGGAGCGCGGCAGATACGCAGTATTTT. The chain joins TRBV29-1 to TRBJ2-3; 13 nucleotides align to TRBD2. From germline, CDR1 is SQVTM and CDR2 ANQGSEA. After removal of 1 base from V and 4 bases from J, the junction contained 8 bases not matched to a gene. The CDR3 loop spans 17 amino acids.

The genes are TRBV5-1 and TRBJ2-2, with D uncertain. Deletions cut 2 bases from V and 6 bases from J, with 5 bases between. The germline CDR1 and CDR2 sequences are SGHRS and YFSETQ. The CDR3 totals 12 residues. The CDR3 protein is CASSFTAGELFF. The CDR3, as DNA: TGCGCCAGCAGCTTTACGGCCGGGGAGCTGTTTTTT.

This clone was counted a few times. The chain couples TRBV5-1 to TRBJ2-3; possibly TRBD1 for D (6 bases). The CDR3 is 15 residues long. Trimming cost V 4 bases and J 2 bases, with 14 bases left between them. CDR1 is SGHRS and CDR2 is YFSETQ in the germline V gene. CDR3 bases: TGCGCCAGCAGCCTCCGGGACAACCCCACAGATACGCAGTATTTT. It encodes CASSLRDNPTDTQYF.

The chain combines TRBV27 with TRBJ2-3; no definite D call. CDR1 and CDR2 from the germline V gene are MNHEY and SMNVEV (reference sequence). V was cut by 5 bases and J by 4 bases, with 13 bases left in between. This CDR3 comprises 14 residues. The CDR3 spells CASSPPWSPDTQYF. CDR3 sequence (DNA): TGTGCCAGCAGTCCACCCTGGAGCCCAGATACGCAGTATTTT.

The CDR3 DNA sequence: TGTGCCAGCTCCCAGGGTCCCGAGACAGGGAAGTATTTT. Amino acids: CASSQGPETGKYF. The chain is built from TRBV6-6 and TRBJ2-3; TRBD1 matches at 7 bases. V was clipped by 8 bases and J by 13 bases; unmatched bases: 15. CDR3 size: 13 residues. CDR1 is MNHNY, CDR2 SVGAGI, per germline (reference sequence).

Comment on this clone: Other DNA sequences in the sample encode the same CDR3. The chain uses TRBV27 and TRBJ2-7; 8 bases agree with TRBD1. V trimming: 2 bases; J trimming: 3 bases; junction bases outside the gene matches: 3. CDR1 is MNHEY and CDR2 is SMNVEV in the germline V gene (reference sequence). The CDR3 sequence is 14 residues long. The CDR3 region has the DNA TGTGCCAGCAGTTTAGGACAGGGAGGCTACGAGCAGTACTTC. Translated: CASSLGQGGYEQYF.

Notes on this clone: Other DNA sequences in the same sample also yield this CDR3. The chain is built from TRBV2 and TRBJ1-5; 9 bases match TRBD1. The CDR3 has 14 residues. Germline-derived CDR1 and CDR2 are SNHLY and FYNNEI. With 6 bases clipped from V and 2 bases from J, the junction kept 2 bases outside the gene matches. DNA for the CDR3: TGTGCCAGCAGCTGGACAGGGGGCAATCAGCCCCAGCATTTT. It encodes CASSWTGGNQPQHF.

The chain links TRBV7-6 to TRBJ2-3, with 9 bases aligning to TRBD2. The CDR3 contains 16 residues. The germline V gene has CDR1 SGHVS and CDR2 FNYEAQ. J gave up 1 base and V 1 base, and 3 bases lay outside the gene matches. CDR3 DNA: TGTGCCAGCAGCTTAGTAATAGCGGGAGGCACAGATACGCAGTATTTT. It encodes CASSLVIAGGTDTQYF.

V usage is TRBV5-8 and J usage is TRBJ2-5, with 10 positions matching TRBD2. Trimming took 5 bases from V and 4 from J; bases not matched to a gene: 2. CDR3 size: 13 residues. The germline gives CDR1 SGHTS, CDR2 YDEGEE. The CDR3 coding sequence is TGTGCCAGCAGGACTAGCGGGTTAGAGACCCAGTACTTC. This codes for CASRTSGLETQYF.

This chain joins TRBV6-1 and TRBJ1-2; tentatively, D is TRBD1 (5 bases). In germline, CDR1 is MNHNS, CDR2 SASEGT. V lost 6 bases and J 2 bases, leaving 13 bases between the germline ends. The CDR3 runs 14 residues. DNA for the CDR3: TGTGCCAGCAGCTTCCTTGACAGCAACTATGGCTACACCTTC. Translating gives CASSFLDSNYGYTF.

This clone was counted once. The V and J genes are TRBV15 and TRBJ2-7, with TRBD2 matching 8 bases. Germline CDR1 is LNHNV and CDR2 is YYDKDF (reference sequence). V lost 3 bases, J lost 2 bases, and 9 bases stayed unmatched. This CDR3 contains 16 residues. For the CDR3, the DNA is TGTGCCACCAGCAGTGGCCCGGGACTAGGGGCCTACGAGCAGTACTTC. Its protein is CATSSGPGLGAYEQYF. Drawing the rest from reference TRBV15 and TRBJ2-7, the complete variable domain is DAMVIQNPRYQVTQFGKPVTLSCSQTLNHNVMYWYQQKSSQAPKLLFHYYDKDFNNEADTPDNFQSRRPNTSFCFLDIRSPGLGDTAMYLCATSSGPGLGAYEQYFGPGTRLTVT.

The chain is built from TRBV5-1 and TRBJ2-1, with 9 bases that match TRBD2. Germline V lookup: CDR1 SGHRS, CDR2 YFSETQ. V lost 1 base and J lost 5; bases outside the gene matches: 4. CDR3 length equals 15 residues. The CDR3 protein is CASSLSLAGHNEQFF. The CDR3 bases are TGCGCCAGCAGCTTGAGCCTAGCGGGACACAATGAGCAGTTCTTC.

The chain joins TRBV5-4 to TRBJ2-2, with no clear D. Germline loops: CDR1 SGHNT, CDR2 YYREEE (reference sequence). V dropped 3 bases and J dropped 7 bases, with 7 bases sitting between them. There are 12 residues in the CDR3. DNA for the CDR3: TGTGCCAGCAGCTCGGTGATCGGGGAGCTGTTTTTT. This gives the protein CASSSVIGELFF.

This chain links TRBV2 with TRBJ2-2; possible D gene TRBD1, 5 bases. Trimming cost V 3 bases and J 6 bases, with 8 bases left between them. The CDR3 spans 13 residues. CDR1 is SNHLY and CDR2 is FYNNEI in the germline V gene. CDR3: CASSELGAGELFF. In DNA form, the CDR3 reads TGTGCCAGCAGTGAGTTAGGGGCCGGGGAGCTGTTTTTT.

This chain uses TRBV5-1 with TRBJ2-7, with TRBD2 matching 7 bases. The CDR3 extends over 14 amino acids. V trimming: 0 bases; J trimming: 3 bases; junction bases outside the gene matches: 3. From germline, CDR1 is SGHRS and CDR2 YFSETQ. The CDR3 spells CASSLEASGYEQYF. The CDR3 bases are TGCGCCAGCAGCTTGGAGGCTAGCGGCTACGAGCAGTACTTC. Drawing the rest from reference TRBV5-1 and TRBJ2-7, the complete variable domain is KAGVTQTPRYLIKTRGQQVTLSCSPISGHRSVSWYQQTPGQGLQFLFEYFSETQRNKGNFPGRFSGRQFSNSRSEMNVSTLELGDSALYLCASSLEASGYEQYFGPGTRLTVT.